The text below deals with one T cell receptor (beta chain). The sample holds one count of this clone. It has no known antigen specificity. No clone much larger than this one lies a single base away; base qualities are absent. This record comes from a study of blood T cell repertoires in COVID-19 (dated by TCRdb to about 2020). Describing the broader study: Samples from collaborators originated in the United States, Italy and Spain and spanned both the acute and convalescent phases of COVID-19. Subjects who had been exposed to COVID-19, were actively infected with it, or had recovered from it provided the deeply sampled blood TCRbeta repertoires that made up the dataset. Samples were obtained from the ongoing ImmuneRACE study (first 160 participants) and from some 1,300 subjects provided by 6 global collaborators. The material from the prospective study consisted of cDNA or gDNA derived from T cells, B-cell-depleted T cells, or PBMCs. Where available, HLA class I and class II types were taken from metadata supplied by the sample provider and were not determined by assay-based typing. A freely available public database, intended as a resource for researchers studying the immune response to SARS-CoV-2, is where the repertoires were released. The sample metadata nearly always contained a de-identified subject ID, COVID-19 status, age in years and sex.

Overall results and qualifications from the work: Clinical and demographic metadata were provided uncurated, with the amount varying by source and participant.

The CDR3 measures 14 amino acids from cysteine to valine. Only the CDR3 portion is preserved as DNA: 42 bases, with reading frame beginning at the first base. According to the germline V gene, CDR1 reads SGHTA and CDR2 reads FQGNSA. The immunoSEQ Assay, a bias-controlled multiplex PCR, was used to amplify TCRbeta CDR3 regions from genomic DNA. The authors' pipeline ran thus. Nucleated cell counts per sample were estimated from amplification of reference gene primers within the assay. To quantify the absolute abundance of each unique TCRbeta CDR3 rearrangement, sequence reads were collapsed and filtered. Productive Simpson clonality was computed per sample as the square root of Simpson's diversity index over productive rearrangements. In its TCRdb copy, this immuneACCESS table keeps in-frame sequences only and misses some clones. Where compared with another copy, unresolved V genes explain less than half of these, and the others have no known cause. The V and J calls and clone size were taken over from that table, and D and trimming were inferred from the DNA. The sample table records approximately 490,000 clones; less than 90% of these occur just once. Approximately 8% of the sample goes to the ten largest clones.

In the prospective study, participants were roughly 18 to 89 years old, resided in 20 to 30 geographic areas of the United States, and were enrolled through a virtual design. In the prospective study, participants were assigned to cohorts based on the clinical history participants reported in a screening survey and a study questionnaire. ImmuneRACE Cohort 3 recovered participants were defined by two consecutive negative NP/OP PCR tests, healthcare professional clearance, or symptom resolution. In the prospective study, mobile phlebotomists collected whole blood, serum and a nasopharyngeal or oropharyngeal swab from each participant. Additional blood draws and questionnaires over a roughly two-month period could optionally be provided by prospective study participants. Prospective study blood samples were shipped either frozen or at room temperature before DNA extraction.

The V and J segments used are TRBV7-2 and TRBJ2-7, with TRBD1 as a weak D call on 6 bases. Sequencing was done on a sample of PBMCs or T cells enriched from blood (not recorded which). The sequence was obtained from a woman aged 55-69 years who had recovered from COVID-19. In nucleotides, the sequence is TGTGCCAGCAGCCCCCGGACAGCCTCCCACGAGCAGTACGTC. Protein translation: CASSPRTASHEQYV.